Shown below are 2 T cell receptor beta chains from a single sample sequenced in a study of shared clonotypes between healthy human individuals (dated by TCRdb to 2018 to 2020). CD8 naive samples were obtained by positive selection for CCR7 among CD45RO-negative cells, yielding a CD45RA+CCR7+ population from which TemRA cells were excluded. The method was the immunoSEQ multiplex PCR assay. Held by TCRdb, this immuneACCESS table contains in-frame sequences only and omits some clones. Under half of the omission traces to an unresolved V gene where checked; the cause of the rest is unknown. Present in this sample are hundreds of thousands of clones, around 96% of which were seen just once. The top ten clonotypes cover less than 0.25% of the sample. The specimen sequenced was naive CD8+ T cells sorted from blood. Sample cell subset or site, as interpreted from the label and publication: CD45RA+CCR7+. Source of these receptors: a man in his thirties or forties in good health.

The chain joins TRBV9 to TRBJ2-7; a possible D gene is TRBD2 (6 bases). V was shortened by 5 bases and J by 0 bases, with 21 bases between the two germline ends. CDR3 length: 17 amino acids. Germline CDR1 SGDLS, CDR2 YYNGEE. The CDR3 nucleotides read TGTGCCAGCAGTCCTATGGGTCGCGGGGCAAGCTCCTACGAGCAGTACTTC. The encoded protein is CASSPMGRGASSYEQYF.

This chain links TRBV7-9 with TRBJ2-1, with TRBD2 matching over 7 bases. The CDR3 is made up of 16 amino acids. The ends lost 1 base at V and 4 bases at J; junction bases unmatched: 7. The germline V gene has CDR1 SEHNR and CDR2 FQNEAQ (reference sequence). The CDR3: CASSLGPSGFYNEQFF. DNA of the CDR3: TGTGCCAGCAGCTTAGGCCCTAGCGGATTTTACAATGAGCAGTTCTTC.